This T cell receptor beta chain emerged from a study of control samples from healthy donors and cancer patients. This clone has just one count. Produced via immunoSEQ multiplex PCR; TCRdb's table is partial and in-frame only. The sample lists roughly 150,000 clones; 80% to 90% were seen once. CDR1 and CDR2 from the germline V gene are SNHLY and FYNNEI. This CDR3 spans 14 amino acids. V was clipped by 6 bases and J by 8 bases; unmatched bases: 8. This chain connects TRBV2 to TRBJ2-1; 9 nucleotides match TRBD2. The sequenced sample was blood. This clonotype was obtained from a man younger than 35 in good health. The CDR3 nucleotides are TGTGCCAGCAGCCCGACACTAGCGGGCTATGAGCAGTTCTTC. Its protein is CASSPTLAGYEQFF.